What follows are 10 T cell receptor beta chains derived from one specimen sequenced in a study of T cell repertoires in cytomegalovirus infection. TCRdb ran MiXCR on the reads and lists one entry per CDR3 protein. This table has approximately 310,000 distinct CDR3 sequences, more than 20% appearing once. These receptors are not linked to any known antigen. The specimen was cultured PBMCs, collected from culture after CMV antigen stimulation. The receptors shown here come from a human donor in good health (CMV status not recorded). Some clones in this sample may be carry-over from other donors' samples.

This clonotype appeared many times. This chain connects TRBV7-2 to TRBJ2-2, with D uncertain. V was trimmed by 0 bases and J by 7 bases, leaving 6 bases between them. Germline V gene sequence: CDR1 SGHTA, CDR2 FQGNSA. The CDR3 consists of 13 residues. In DNA, the CDR3 is TGTGCCAGCAGCTTAGCTGGCGGCGGGGAGCTGTTTTTT. Translated, it gives CASSLAGGGELFF.

The V call is TRBV18, the J call TRBJ2-7; 8 positions agree with TRBD1. Germline V CDR1 and CDR2: KGHSH, LQKENI. This CDR3 has 15 residues. Trimming cost V 2 bases and J 6 bases; bases outside gene matches: 9. The CDR3 region has the DNA TGTGCCAGCTCACCAGACGACAGGGGATGGGGCGAGCAGTACTTC. This encodes CASSPDDRGWGEQYF.

This clonotype was seen repeatedly, ten times or more. The chain joins TRBV7-2 to TRBJ2-5; tentative D call: TRBD2 (6 bases). CDR1 is SGHTA, CDR2 FQGNSA, per germline. The CDR3 has 14 residues. V was clipped by 5 bases and J by 5 bases, with 15 bases between them. CDR3 DNA sequence: TGTGCCAGCAGCCTGGGACTTCCCCGGGAGACCCAGTACTTC. It encodes CASSLGLPRETQYF.

The sample holds a few counts of this clonotype. The V call is TRBV6-6, the J call TRBJ1-5; a weak D match, TRBD1 (6 bases). The ends were cut back, 5 bases at V and 2 bases at J, with 13 bases in the middle. Germline CDR1 and CDR2: MNHNY and SVGAGI (reference sequence). This CDR3 is built from 15 residues. CDR3 coding DNA: TGTGCCAGCAGTGCGAAGGGGGAGGGCAATCAGCCCCAGCATTTT. Amino acids: CASSAKGEGNQPQHF.

This clonotype was detected a few times. This chain links TRBV6-6 with TRBJ2-7, with 7 bases matching TRBD1. Looked up from germline, CDR1 is MNHNY and CDR2 is SVGAGI (reference sequence). The V and J ends lost 5 bases and 10 bases, in that order; junction bases with no gene match: 11. CDR3 length: 13 amino acids. CDR3 protein: CASSEVRGSGQYV. The CDR3 DNA is TGTGCCAGCAGTGAGGTCAGGGGGAGCGGACAGTACGTC.

This rearrangement joins TRBV7-3 to TRBJ1-6; 10 bases fit TRBD1. This CDR3 region has 16 residues. Trimming removed 3 bases from V and 6 bases from J; junction bases left unmatched: 5. Germline V gene lookup returns CDR1 SGHTA and CDR2 FQGTGA. CDR3 region: CASSFSGTGANSPLHF. For the CDR3, the DNA is TGTGCCAGCAGCTTTTCCGGGACAGGGGCTAATTCACCCCTCCACTTT.

This clonotype was seen repeatedly, ten times or more. This sequence joins TRBV18 and TRBJ2-2, with TRBD1 identical over 7 bases. The CDR3 has 17 residues. Losses at the gene ends were 3 bases for V and 5 bases for J; bases not matched to a gene: 12. Germline loops: CDR1 KGHSH, CDR2 LQKENI. CDR3 amino acids: CASSPMIWDSDTGELFF. CDR3 sequence (DNA): TGTGCCAGCTCACCCATGATATGGGACAGTGATACCGGGGAGCTGTTTTTT.

This clonotype came up a few times. The chain carries TRBV27 and TRBJ1-1, with D maybe TRBD1 (5 bases). The CDR3 runs 16 residues. From germline, CDR1 is MNHEY and CDR2 SMNVEV (reference sequence). V lost 4 bases and J lost 1, with 16 bases in between. This CDR3 is CASSSEFGARNTEAFF. In nucleotides, the CDR3 is TGTGCCAGCAGTTCTGAGTTCGGGGCACGGAACACTGAAGCTTTCTTT.

This chain joins TRBV11-1 and TRBJ1-1, with TRBD1 as a possible D gene (5 bases). V shed 5 bases and J shed 4 bases, with 11 bases lying between them. CDR1 SGHAT and CDR2 FQDESV come from the germline V gene (reference sequence). CDR3 length: 13 residues. The CDR3 DNA reads TGTGCCAGCAGCCCCGACAGCTTCACTGAAGCTTTCTTT. Translating gives CASSPDSFTEAFF.

This clonotype was seen only a few times. The chain employs TRBV11-2 and TRBJ2-5; D not resolved. V dropped 5 bases and J dropped 2 bases, with 12 bases sitting between them. The germline gives CDR1 SGHAT, CDR2 FQNNGV. This CDR3 contains 14 residues. This chain's CDR3 is CASSQQGAQETQYF. CDR3 DNA: TGTGCCAGCAGCCAACAAGGCGCTCAAGAGACCCAGTACTTC.